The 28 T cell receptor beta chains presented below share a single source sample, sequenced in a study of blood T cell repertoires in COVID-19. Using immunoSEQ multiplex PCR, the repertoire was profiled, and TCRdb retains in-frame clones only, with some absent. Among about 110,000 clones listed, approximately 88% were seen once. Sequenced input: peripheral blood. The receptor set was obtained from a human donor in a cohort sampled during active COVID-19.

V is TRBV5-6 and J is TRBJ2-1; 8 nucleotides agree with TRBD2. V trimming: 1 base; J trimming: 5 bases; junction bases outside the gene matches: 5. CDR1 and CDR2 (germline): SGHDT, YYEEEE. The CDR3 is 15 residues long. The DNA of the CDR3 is TGTGCCAGCAGCTTGCCGGGAGGGCTTAACAATGAGCAGTTCTTC. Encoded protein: CASSLPGGLNNEQFF.

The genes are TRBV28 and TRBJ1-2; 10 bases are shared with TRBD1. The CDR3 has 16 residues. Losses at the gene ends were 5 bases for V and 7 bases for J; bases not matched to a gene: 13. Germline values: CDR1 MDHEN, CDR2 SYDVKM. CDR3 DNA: TGTGCCAGCAGTCCCTCCCCCTTGGACAGGGGGGGTGGCTACACCTTC. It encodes CASSPSPLDRGGGYTF.

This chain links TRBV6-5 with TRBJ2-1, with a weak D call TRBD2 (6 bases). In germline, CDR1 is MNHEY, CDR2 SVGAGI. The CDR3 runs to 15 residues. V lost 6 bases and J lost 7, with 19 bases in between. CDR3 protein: CASRFLAESGNEQFF. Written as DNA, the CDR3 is TGTGCCAGCAGATTCTTAGCGGAGTCGGGGAATGAGCAGTTCTTC.

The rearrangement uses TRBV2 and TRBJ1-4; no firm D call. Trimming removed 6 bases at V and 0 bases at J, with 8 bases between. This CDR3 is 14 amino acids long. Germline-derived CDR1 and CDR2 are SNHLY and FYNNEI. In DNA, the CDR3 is TGTGCCAGCAGGCTACTGGCAACTAATGAAAAACTGTTTTTT. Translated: CASRLLATNEKLFF.

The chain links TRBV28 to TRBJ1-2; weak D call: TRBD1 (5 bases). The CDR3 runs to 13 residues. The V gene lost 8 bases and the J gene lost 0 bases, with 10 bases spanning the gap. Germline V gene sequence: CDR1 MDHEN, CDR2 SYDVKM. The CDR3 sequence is CASRTDTNYGYTF. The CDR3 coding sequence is TGTGCCAGCCGGACGGACACTAACTATGGCTACACCTTC.

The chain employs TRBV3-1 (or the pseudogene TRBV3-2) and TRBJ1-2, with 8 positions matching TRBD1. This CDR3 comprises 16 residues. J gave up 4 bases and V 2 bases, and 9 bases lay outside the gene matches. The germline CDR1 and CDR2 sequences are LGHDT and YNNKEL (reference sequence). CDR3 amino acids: CASSQLSQGAGYGYTF. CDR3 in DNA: TGTGCCAGCAGCCAACTATCTCAGGGGGCAGGCTATGGCTACACCTTC.

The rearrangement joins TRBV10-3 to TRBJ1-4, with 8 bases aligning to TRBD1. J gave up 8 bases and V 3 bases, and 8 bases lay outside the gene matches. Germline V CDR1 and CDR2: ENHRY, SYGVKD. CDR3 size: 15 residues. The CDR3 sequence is CAISDLQGAAEKLFF. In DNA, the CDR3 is TGTGCCATCAGTGATCTCCAGGGGGCGGCCGAAAAACTGTTTTTT.

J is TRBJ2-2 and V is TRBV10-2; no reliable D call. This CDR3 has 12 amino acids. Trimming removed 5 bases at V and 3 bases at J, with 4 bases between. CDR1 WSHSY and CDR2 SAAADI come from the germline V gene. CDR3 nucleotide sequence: TGCGCCAGCAGTCAATACACCGGGGAGCTGTTTTTT. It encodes CASSQYTGELFF.

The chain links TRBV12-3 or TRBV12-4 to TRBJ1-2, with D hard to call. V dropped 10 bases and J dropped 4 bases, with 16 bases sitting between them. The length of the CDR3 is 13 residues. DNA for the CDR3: TGTGCCACCCAATCGGGGAACAGCTATGGCTACACCTTC. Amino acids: CATQSGNSYGYTF.

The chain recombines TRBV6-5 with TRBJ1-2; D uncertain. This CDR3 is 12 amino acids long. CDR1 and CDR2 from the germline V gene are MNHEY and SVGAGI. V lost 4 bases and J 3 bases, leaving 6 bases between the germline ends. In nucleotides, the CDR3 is TGTGCCAGCAGTTCCACAGACTATGGCTACACCTTC. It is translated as CASSSTDYGYTF.

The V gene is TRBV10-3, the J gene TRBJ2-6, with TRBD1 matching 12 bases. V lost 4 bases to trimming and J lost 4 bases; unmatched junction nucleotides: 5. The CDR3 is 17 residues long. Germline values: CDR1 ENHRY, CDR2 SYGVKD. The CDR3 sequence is CAISGGQGAPGANVLTF. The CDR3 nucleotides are TGTGCCATCAGTGGGGGACAGGGGGCGCCCGGGGCCAACGTCCTGACTTTC.

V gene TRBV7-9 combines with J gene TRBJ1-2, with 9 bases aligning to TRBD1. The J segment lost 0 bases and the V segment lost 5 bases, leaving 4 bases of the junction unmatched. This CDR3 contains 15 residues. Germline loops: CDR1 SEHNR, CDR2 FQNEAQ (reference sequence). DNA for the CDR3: TGTGCCAGCAGCGACCGGGACAGGGCTAACTATGGCTACACCTTC. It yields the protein CASSDRDRANYGYTF.

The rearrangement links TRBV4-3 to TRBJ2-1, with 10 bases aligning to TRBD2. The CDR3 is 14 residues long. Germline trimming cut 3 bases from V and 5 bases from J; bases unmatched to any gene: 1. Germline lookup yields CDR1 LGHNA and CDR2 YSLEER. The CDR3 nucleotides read TGCGCCAGCAGCCAGGGACTAGCGAACAATGAGCAGTTCTTC. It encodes CASSQGLANNEQFF.

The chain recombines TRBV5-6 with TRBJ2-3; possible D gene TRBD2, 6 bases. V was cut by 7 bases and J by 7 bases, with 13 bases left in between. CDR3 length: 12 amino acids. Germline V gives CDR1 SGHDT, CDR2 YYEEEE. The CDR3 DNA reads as TGTGCCAGCCAGGCGGGGAGTAATACGCAGTATTTT. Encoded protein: CASQAGSNTQYF.

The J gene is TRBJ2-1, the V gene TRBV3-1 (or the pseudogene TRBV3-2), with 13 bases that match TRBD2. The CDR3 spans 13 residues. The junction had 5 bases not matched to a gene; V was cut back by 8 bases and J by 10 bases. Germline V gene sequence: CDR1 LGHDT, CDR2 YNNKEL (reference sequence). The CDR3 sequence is CASGLAGVYEQFF. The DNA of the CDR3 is TGTGCCAGCGGACTAGCGGGAGTGTACGAGCAGTTCTTC.

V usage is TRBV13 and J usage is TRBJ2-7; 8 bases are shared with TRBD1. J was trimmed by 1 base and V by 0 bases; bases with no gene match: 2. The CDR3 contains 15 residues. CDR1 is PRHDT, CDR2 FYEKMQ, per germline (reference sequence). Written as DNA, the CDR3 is TGTGCCAGCAGCTTAGGGGACAGGGCTTCCTACGAGCAGTACTTC. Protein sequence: CASSLGDRASYEQYF.

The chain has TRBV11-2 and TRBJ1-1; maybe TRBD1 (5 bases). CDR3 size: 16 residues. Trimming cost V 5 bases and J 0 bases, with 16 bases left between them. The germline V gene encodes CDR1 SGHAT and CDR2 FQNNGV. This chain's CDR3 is CASSRGTGGMNTEAFF. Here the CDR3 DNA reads TGTGCCAGCAGCCGGGGGACCGGCGGCATGAACACTGAAGCTTTCTTT.

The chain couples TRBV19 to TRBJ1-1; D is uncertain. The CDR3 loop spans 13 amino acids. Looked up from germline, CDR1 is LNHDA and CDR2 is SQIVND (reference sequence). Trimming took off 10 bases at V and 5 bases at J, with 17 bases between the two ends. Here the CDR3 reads CATQNGIFTEAFF. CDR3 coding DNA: TGTGCCACTCAGAACGGGATCTTTACTGAAGCTTTCTTT.

For the CDR3, the DNA is TGTGCCAGCACCCGTACTAGCTCTGGGGCCAACGTCCTGACTTTC. It is translated as CASTRTSSGANVLTF. The chain uses TRBV25-1 and TRBJ2-6; TRBD2 might be the D (5 bases). V was cut by 7 bases and J by 0 bases, with 10 bases left in between. Germline CDR1 is MGHDK and CDR2 is SYGVNS. CDR3 length equals 15 residues.

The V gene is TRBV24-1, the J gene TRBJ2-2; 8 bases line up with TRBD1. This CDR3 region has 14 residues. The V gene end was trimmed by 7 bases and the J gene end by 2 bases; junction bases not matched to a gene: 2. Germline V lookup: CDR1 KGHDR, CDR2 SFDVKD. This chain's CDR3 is CATRGQGNTGELFF. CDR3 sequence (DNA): TGTGCCACCAGAGGACAGGGAAACACCGGGGAGCTGTTTTTT.

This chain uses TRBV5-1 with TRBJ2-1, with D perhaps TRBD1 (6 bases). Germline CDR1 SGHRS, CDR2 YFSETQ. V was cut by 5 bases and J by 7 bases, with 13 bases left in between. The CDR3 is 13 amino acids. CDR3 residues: CASREPGDNEQFF. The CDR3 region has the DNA TGCGCCAGCAGAGAGCCAGGGGATAATGAGCAGTTCTTC. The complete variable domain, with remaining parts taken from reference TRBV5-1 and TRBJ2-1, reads KAGVTQTPRYLIKTRGQQVTLSCSPISGHRSVSWYQQTPGQGLQFLFEYFSETQRNKGNFPGRFSGRQFSNSRSEMNVSTLELGDSALYLCASREPGDNEQFFGPGTRLTVL.

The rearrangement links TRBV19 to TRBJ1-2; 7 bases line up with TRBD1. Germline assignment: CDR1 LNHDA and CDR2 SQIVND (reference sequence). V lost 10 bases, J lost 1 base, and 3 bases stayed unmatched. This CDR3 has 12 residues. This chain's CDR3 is CATRDSNYGYTF. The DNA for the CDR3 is TGTGCCACCCGGGACAGTAACTATGGCTACACCTTC.

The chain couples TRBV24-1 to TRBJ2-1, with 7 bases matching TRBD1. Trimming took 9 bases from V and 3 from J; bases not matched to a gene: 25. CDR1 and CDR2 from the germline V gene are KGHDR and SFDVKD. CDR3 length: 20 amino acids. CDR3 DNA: TGTGCCACCCGGCCCGACAGGGCACTTTTAGGGCGGAGGTTCTACAATGAGCAGTTCTTC. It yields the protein CATRPDRALLGRRFYNEQFF.

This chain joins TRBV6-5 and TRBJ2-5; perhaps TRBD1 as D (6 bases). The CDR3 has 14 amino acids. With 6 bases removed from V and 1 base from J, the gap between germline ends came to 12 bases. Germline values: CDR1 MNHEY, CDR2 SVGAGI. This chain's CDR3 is CASRGTPPQETQYF. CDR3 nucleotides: TGTGCCAGCAGAGGGACACCACCCCAAGAGACCCAGTACTTC.

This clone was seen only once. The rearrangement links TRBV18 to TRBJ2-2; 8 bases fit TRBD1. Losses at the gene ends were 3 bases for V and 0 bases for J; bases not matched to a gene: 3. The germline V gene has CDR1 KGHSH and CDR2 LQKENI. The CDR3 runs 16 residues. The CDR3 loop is CASSPRQGSNTGELFF. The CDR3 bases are TGTGCCAGCTCACCTAGACAGGGGTCGAACACCGGGGAGCTGTTTTTT.

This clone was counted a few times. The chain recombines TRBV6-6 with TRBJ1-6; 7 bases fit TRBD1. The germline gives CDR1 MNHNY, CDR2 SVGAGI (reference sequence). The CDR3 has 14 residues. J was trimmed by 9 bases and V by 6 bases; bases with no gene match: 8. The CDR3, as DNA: TGTGCCAGCAGCCAAACAGGGGAGTCTTCACCCCTCCACTTT. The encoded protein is CASSQTGESSPLHF.

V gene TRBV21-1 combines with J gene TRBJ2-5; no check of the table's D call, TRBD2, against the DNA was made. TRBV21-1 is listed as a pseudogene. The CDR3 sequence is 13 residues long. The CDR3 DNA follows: TGTGCCAGCAGCAAAGAGAGACAAGAGACCCAGTACTTC. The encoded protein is CASSKERQETQYF.

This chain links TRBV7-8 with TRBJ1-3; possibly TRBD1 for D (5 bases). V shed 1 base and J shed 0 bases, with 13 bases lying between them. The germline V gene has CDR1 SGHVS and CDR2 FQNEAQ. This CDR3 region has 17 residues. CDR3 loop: CASSLVGGSYSGNTIYF. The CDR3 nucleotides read TGTGCCAGCAGCTTAGTTGGGGGGAGCTACTCTGGAAACACCATATATTTT.